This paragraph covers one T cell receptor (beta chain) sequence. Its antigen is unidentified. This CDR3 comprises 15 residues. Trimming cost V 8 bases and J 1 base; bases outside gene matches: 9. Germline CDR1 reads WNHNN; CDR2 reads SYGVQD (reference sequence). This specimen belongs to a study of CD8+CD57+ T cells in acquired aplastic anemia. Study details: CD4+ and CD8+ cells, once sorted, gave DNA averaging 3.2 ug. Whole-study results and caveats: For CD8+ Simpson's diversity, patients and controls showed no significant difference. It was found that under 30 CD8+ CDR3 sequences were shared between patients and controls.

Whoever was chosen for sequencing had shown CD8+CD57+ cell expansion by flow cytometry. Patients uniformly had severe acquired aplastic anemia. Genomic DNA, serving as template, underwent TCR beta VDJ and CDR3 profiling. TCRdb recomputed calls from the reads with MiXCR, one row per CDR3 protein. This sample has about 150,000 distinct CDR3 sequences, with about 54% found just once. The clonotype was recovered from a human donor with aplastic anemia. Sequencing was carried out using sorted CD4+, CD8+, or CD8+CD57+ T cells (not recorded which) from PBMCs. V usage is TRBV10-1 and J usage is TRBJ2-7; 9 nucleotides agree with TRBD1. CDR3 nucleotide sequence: TGCGCCAGCGGCCTTCCAGGACAGGGGTCCTACGAGCAGTACTTC. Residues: CASGLPGQGSYEQYF.